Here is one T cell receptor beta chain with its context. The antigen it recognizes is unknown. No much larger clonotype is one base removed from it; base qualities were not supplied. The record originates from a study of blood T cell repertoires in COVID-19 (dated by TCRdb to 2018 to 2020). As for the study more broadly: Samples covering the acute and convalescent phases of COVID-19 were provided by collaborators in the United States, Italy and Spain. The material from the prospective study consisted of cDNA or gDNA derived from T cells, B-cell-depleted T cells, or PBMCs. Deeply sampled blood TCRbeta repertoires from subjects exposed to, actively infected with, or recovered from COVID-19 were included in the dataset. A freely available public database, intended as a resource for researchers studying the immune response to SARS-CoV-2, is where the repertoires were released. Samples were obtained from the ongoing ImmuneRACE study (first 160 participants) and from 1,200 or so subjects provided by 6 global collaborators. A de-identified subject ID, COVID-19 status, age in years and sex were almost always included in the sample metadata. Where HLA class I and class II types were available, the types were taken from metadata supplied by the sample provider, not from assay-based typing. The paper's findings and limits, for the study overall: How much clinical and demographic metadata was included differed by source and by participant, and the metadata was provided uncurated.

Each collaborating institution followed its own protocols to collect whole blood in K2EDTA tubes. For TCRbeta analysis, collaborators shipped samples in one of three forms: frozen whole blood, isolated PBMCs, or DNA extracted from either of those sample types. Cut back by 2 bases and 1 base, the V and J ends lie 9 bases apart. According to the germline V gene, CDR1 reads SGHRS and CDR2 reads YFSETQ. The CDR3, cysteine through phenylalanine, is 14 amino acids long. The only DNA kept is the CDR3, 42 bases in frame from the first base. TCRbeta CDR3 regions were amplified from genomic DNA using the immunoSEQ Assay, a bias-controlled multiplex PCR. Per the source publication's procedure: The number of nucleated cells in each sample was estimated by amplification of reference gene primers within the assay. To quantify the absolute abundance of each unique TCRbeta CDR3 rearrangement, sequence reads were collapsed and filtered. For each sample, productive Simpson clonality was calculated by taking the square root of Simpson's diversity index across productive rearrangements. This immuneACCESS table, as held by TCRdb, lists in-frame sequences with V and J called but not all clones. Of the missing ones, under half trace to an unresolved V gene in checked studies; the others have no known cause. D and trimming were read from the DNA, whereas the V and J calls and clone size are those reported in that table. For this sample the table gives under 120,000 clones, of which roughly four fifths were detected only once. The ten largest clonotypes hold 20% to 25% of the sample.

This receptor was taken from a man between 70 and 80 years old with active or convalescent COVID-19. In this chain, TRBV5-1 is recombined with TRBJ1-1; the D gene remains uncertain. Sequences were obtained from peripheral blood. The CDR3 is CASSLRQTNTEAFF. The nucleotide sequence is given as TGCGCCAGCAGCTTAAGACAAACGAACACTGAAGCTTTCTTT. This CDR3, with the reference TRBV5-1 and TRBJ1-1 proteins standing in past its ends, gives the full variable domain KAGVTQTPRYLIKTRGQQVTLSCSPISGHRSVSWYQQTPGQGLQFLFEYFSETQRNKGNFPGRFSGRQFSNSRSEMNVSTLELGDSALYLCASSLRQTNTEAFFGQGTRLTVV.